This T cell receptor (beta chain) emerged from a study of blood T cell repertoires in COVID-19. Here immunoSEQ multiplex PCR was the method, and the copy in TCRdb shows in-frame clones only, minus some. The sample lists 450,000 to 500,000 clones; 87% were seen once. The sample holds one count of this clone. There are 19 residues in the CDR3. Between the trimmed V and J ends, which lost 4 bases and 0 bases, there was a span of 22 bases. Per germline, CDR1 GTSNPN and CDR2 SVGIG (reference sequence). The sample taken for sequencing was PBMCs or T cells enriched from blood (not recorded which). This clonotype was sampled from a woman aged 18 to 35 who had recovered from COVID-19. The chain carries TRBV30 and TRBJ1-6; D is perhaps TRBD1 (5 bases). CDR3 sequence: CAWTRLSGLSSSYNSPLHF. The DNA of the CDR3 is TGTGCCTGGACTCGTCTCTCGGGACTTTCGAGCTCCTATAATTCACCCCTCCACTTT. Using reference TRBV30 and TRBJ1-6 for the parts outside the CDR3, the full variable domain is SQTIHQWPATLVQPVGSPLSLECTVEGTSNPNLYWYRQAAGRGLQLLFYSVGIGQISSEVPQNLSASRPQDRQFILSSKKLLLSDSGFYLCAWTRLSGLSSSYNSPLHFGNGTRLTVT.